This TCR beta chain was identified during a study of T cell repertoires in cytomegalovirus infection. For the study at large: Public TCR beta signature analysis indicated the presence of both CMV infection and matching HLA type.

A single record per CDR3 protein comes from TCRdb applying MiXCR to the reads. Of approximately 550,000 distinct CDR3 sequences listed, about 15% are singletons. The CDR3 sequence is 14 residues long. Trimming cost V 8 bases and J 4 bases, with 18 bases left between them. CDR1 is SQVTM, CDR2 ANQGSEA, per germline. Overall study findings and caveats: HLA-C-restricted, CMV-specific TCR beta clonotypes were dominant ex vivo. Cumulative public TCR beta family frequency identified carriers of CMV plus the relevant HLA.

This clonotype was detected ten times or more. Its antigen remains unknown. The sequence was collected from a human donor in good health (CMV status not recorded). Some clones in this sample may be carry-over from other donors' samples. The gene calls are TRBV29-1 and TRBJ2-1; D is perhaps TRBD2 (6 bases). Sequenced: CD8+ T cells from PBMCs. In DNA, the CDR3 is TGCAGCCTCTCCGGGAGCGGAAAATACAATGAGCAGTTCTTC. Encoded protein: CSLSGSGKYNEQFF.